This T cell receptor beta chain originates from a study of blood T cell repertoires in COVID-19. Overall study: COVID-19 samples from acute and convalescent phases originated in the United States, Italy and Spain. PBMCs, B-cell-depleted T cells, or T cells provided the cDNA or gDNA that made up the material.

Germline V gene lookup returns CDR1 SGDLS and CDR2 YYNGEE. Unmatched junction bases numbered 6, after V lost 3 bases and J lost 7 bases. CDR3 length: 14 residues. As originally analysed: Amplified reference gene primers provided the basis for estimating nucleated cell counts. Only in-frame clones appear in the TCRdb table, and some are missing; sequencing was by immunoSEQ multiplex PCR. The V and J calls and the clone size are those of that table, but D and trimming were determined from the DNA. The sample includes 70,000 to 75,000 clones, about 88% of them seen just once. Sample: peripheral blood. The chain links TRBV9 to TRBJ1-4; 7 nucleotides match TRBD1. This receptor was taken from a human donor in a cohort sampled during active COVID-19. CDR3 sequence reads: CASSGDSVSEKLFF. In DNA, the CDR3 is TGTGCCAGCAGCGGGGACAGTGTAAGTGAAAAACTGTTTTTT.